The 31 T cell receptor beta chains listed next were all sequenced from one sample in a study of T cell responses to AZD1222 COVID-19 vaccine (dated by TCRdb to 2020 to 2023). To prepare the library, the immunoSEQ multiplex PCR assay was applied. TCRdb retrieved this table from immuneACCESS and kept in-frame rearrangements only. Not all clones are present; in checked studies, unresolved V genes account for under half, and no reason is known for the remainder. Across this sample there are fewer than 100,000 clones, with 85% to 90% seen only once. The top ten constitute approximately 16% of the sample. The sample's time point label, decoded: about 28 days (+/-7) after the second vaccine dose. The sequencing used peripheral blood, collected 28 days after the second AZD1222 dose. Receptors originate from an adult who received the AZD1222 COVID-19 vaccine.

The CDR3 is CASSLGDFDTEAFF. In DNA, the CDR3 is TGTGCCAGCAGCCTGGGGGACTTCGACACTGAAGCTTTCTTT. The genes are TRBV11-2 and TRBJ1-1; weak D call: TRBD1 (5 bases). Germline assignment: CDR1 SGHAT and CDR2 FQNNGV. Trimming took 5 bases from V and 3 from J, leaving 13 bases between them. The CDR3 is 14 amino acids.

This rearrangement joins TRBV29-1 to TRBJ2-3; D unclear. CDR1 is SQVTM and CDR2 is ANQGSEA in the germline V gene. There are 15 residues in the CDR3. V lost 3 bases and J 4 bases, leaving 17 bases between the germline ends. CDR3 region: CSVDRTTGFSDTQYF. CDR3 sequence (DNA): TGCAGCGTTGACCGCACCACTGGGTTTTCAGATACGCAGTATTTT.

This chain links TRBV14 with TRBJ1-2, with D uncertain. Germline V gene sequence: CDR1 SGHDN, CDR2 FVKESK. Trimming left V 4 bases short and J 4 bases short, with 13 bases between. This CDR3 spans 14 amino acids. The CDR3 loop reads CASSPTTSTYGYTF. CDR3 nucleotides: TGTGCCAGCAGCCCCACGACCAGCACCTATGGCTACACCTTC.

This clone was detected only once. The V and J genes are TRBV23-1 and TRBJ1-1, with D possibly matching TRBD1 (6 bases). TRBV23-1 is annotated as an ORF whose role is uncertain. Trimming took 10 bases from V and 12 from J, leaving 27 bases between them. The CDR3 totals 14 residues. The CDR3 bases are TGCGCCACCCCAATACAGGGATACGGCCGAGTAACTTTCTTT. This encodes CATPIQGYGRVTFF.

V and J are TRBV5-1 and TRBJ2-3, with 7 bases fitting TRBD2. Germline CDR1 and CDR2: SGHRS and YFSETQ. The CDR3 covers 15 residues. V lost 2 bases and J lost 4; bases outside the gene matches: 7. CDR3 DNA: TGCGCCAGCAGCTTTGTTGCGGGAGCCCCAGATACGCAGTATTTT. Protein sequence: CASSFVAGAPDTQYF.

The J gene is TRBJ1-1, the V gene TRBV9; no clear D. This CDR3 comprises 13 residues. The V gene lost 2 bases and the J gene lost 1 base, with 6 bases spanning the gap. Germline values: CDR1 SGDLS, CDR2 YYNGEE. The CDR3 bases are TGTGCCAGCAGCGTTCTCTGGAACACTGAAGCTTTCTTT. Its protein is CASSVLWNTEAFF.

The rearrangement joins TRBV7-9 to TRBJ1-5, with D possibly matching TRBD1 (6 bases). Germline V gene lookup returns CDR1 SEHNR and CDR2 FQNEAQ (reference sequence). Trimming left V 1 base short and J 4 bases short, with 17 bases between. CDR3 length: 17 amino acids. In DNA, the CDR3 is TGTGCCAGCAGCTTAGGGACAGCCTCAGCTTCAAATCAGCCCCAGCATTTT. This encodes CASSLGTASASNQPQHF.

This chain connects TRBV5-4 to TRBJ1-6; perhaps TRBD1 as D (5 bases). The CDR3 totals 16 residues. The germline V gene has CDR1 SGHNT and CDR2 YYREEE (reference sequence). The germline V and J ends were trimmed by 4 bases and 0 bases, with 11 bases remaining between them. CDR3 residues: CASSGDVSSYNSPLHF. In DNA form, the CDR3 reads TGTGCCAGCAGCGGGGACGTGAGCTCCTATAATTCACCCCTCCACTTT. Full variable domain (outside the CDR3, taken from reference TRBV5-4 and TRBJ1-6): ETGVTQSPTHLIKTRGQQVTLRCSSQSGHNTVSWYQQALGQGPQFIFQYYREEENGRGNFPPRFSGLQFPNYSSELNVNALELDDSALYLCASSGDVSSYNSPLHFGNGTRLTVT.

The CDR3 spells CATSRTVMYGYTF. The CDR3 coding sequence is TGTGCCACCAGCAGGACAGTGATGTATGGCTACACCTTC. The gene calls are TRBV15 and TRBJ1-2, with D possibly TRBD1 on 5 matching bases. The germline V gene encodes CDR1 LNHNV and CDR2 YYDKDF (reference sequence). The CDR3 has 13 amino acids. The V gene lost 3 bases and the J gene lost 5 bases, with 10 bases spanning the gap.

This clone was recorded once. This chain links TRBV28 with TRBJ2-6; TRBD1 is a possible D gene (6 bases). The CDR3 has 16 amino acids. Trimming removed 3 bases at V and 0 bases at J, with 9 bases between. Per the germline V gene, CDR1 is MDHEN and CDR2 is SYDVKM. CDR3 sequence (DNA): TGTGCCAGCAGTTTTGACAGGAACTCTGGGGCCAACGTCCTGACTTTC. Protein sequence: CASSFDRNSGANVLTF.

The chain employs TRBV6-5 and TRBJ2-7, with 12 nucleotides matching TRBD2. After removal of 0 bases from V and 3 bases from J, the junction contained 0 bases not matched to a gene. Germline-derived CDR1 and CDR2 are MNHEY and SVGAGI. The CDR3 is 15 amino acids. For the CDR3, the DNA is TGTGCCAGCAGTTACTCGGGACTAGCGGGCTACGAGCAGTACTTC. Residues: CASSYSGLAGYEQYF.

This chain joins TRBV5-4 and TRBJ1-6, with TRBD1 matching 7 bases. Germline CDR1 SGHNT, CDR2 YYREEE (reference sequence). Unmatched junction bases numbered 11, after V lost 6 bases and J lost 11 bases. The CDR3 spans 14 residues. The CDR3: CASTTGQFRTPLHF. The CDR3 bases are TGTGCCAGCACCACGGGACAGTTTAGGACACCCCTCCACTTT. Full variable domain (missing parts from reference TRBV5-4 and TRBJ1-6): ETGVTQSPTHLIKTRGQQVTLRCSSQSGHNTVSWYQQALGQGPQFIFQYYREEENGRGNFPPRFSGLQFPNYSSELNVNALELDDSALYLCASTTGQFRTPLHFGNGTRLTVT.

The rearrangement links TRBV5-4 to TRBJ2-7, with 9 bases lining up with TRBD1. Germline assignment: CDR1 SGHNT and CDR2 YYREEE (reference sequence). The trim removed 3 bases at V and 3 bases at J, leaving 7 bases unmatched. This CDR3 region has 15 residues. The CDR3 sequence is CASSSGTGMGYEQYF. The CDR3 DNA sequence: TGTGCCAGCAGCTCAGGGACAGGGATGGGCTACGAGCAGTACTTC.

The gene calls are TRBV5-5 and TRBJ2-4; TRBD2 matches 7 bases. Germline CDR1 is SGHKS and CDR2 is YYEKEE (reference sequence). The CDR3 runs 14 residues. J was trimmed by 8 bases and V by 3 bases; bases with no gene match: 8. CDR3 in amino acids: CASSSGRVGDIQYF. The CDR3, as DNA: TGTGCCAGCAGCTCGGGGAGGGTTGGGGACATTCAGTACTTC.

The table lists this clone with a count of one. The gene calls are TRBV5-1 and TRBJ2-3; D may be TRBD2 (6 bases). CDR3 size: 17 residues. Germline V lookup: CDR1 SGHRS, CDR2 YFSETQ. Trimming took 1 base from V and 0 from J, leaving 15 bases between them. CDR3 coding DNA: TGCGCCAGCAGCTTGTTAACGACCGGGACTAGCACAGATACGCAGTATTTT. Protein: CASSLLTTGTSTDTQYF. The entire variable domain, with the rest obtained from reference TRBV5-1 and TRBJ2-3, is as follows: KAGVTQTPRYLIKTRGQQVTLSCSPISGHRSVSWYQQTPGQGLQFLFEYFSETQRNKGNFPGRFSGRQFSNSRSEMNVSTLELGDSALYLCASSLLTTGTSTDTQYFGPGTRLTVL.

The table lists this clone with a few counts. This chain joins TRBV19 and TRBJ1-6; no definite D call. Deletions cut 6 bases from V and 7 bases from J, with 13 bases between. This CDR3 spans 14 amino acids. Germline V CDR1 and CDR2: LNHDA, SQIVND (reference sequence). The CDR3 spells CASSQGVLNSPLHF. CDR3 DNA sequence: TGTGCCAGTAGCCAAGGAGTCCTAAATTCACCCCTCCACTTT.

The chain has TRBV29-1 and TRBJ2-1, with D perhaps matching TRBD1 (5 bases). This CDR3 is built from 15 residues. Trimming left V 0 bases short and J 1 base short, with 10 bases between. Germline V gene lookup returns CDR1 SQVTM and CDR2 ANQGSEA. The CDR3 nucleotides are TGCAGCGTTGAAGATCTCAGGGCATCCTACAATGAGCAGTTCTTC. Encoded protein: CSVEDLRASYNEQFF.

The chain recombines TRBV18 with TRBJ2-7, with D perhaps TRBD1 (6 bases). The CDR3 consists of 15 residues. Germline CDR1 KGHSH, CDR2 LQKENI. The V end was cut by 0 bases, the J end by 6 bases, with 15 bases between. The CDR3 protein is CASSPPGAEWGEQYF. In DNA form, the CDR3 reads TGTGCCAGCTCACCACCGGGGGCCGAATGGGGCGAGCAGTACTTC.

The genes are TRBV7-3 and TRBJ2-1, with TRBD1 matching over 8 bases. The germline gives CDR1 SGHTA, CDR2 FQGTGA. J was trimmed by 7 bases and V by 5 bases; bases with no gene match: 10. The CDR3 contains 15 residues. The chain's CDR3 is CASSRPGQAINEQFF. The CDR3 region has the DNA TGTGCCAGCAGCAGGCCGGGACAGGCTATTAATGAGCAGTTCTTC.

This clone was seen a single time. J is TRBJ2-7 and V is TRBV20-1, with 9 bases matching TRBD1. Germline V gene data show CDR1 as DFQATT and CDR2 as SNEGSKA (reference sequence). The CDR3 contains 11 residues. V shed 5 bases and J 5 bases; nucleotides not matched to a gene: 1. This CDR3 is CSAGQGNEQYF. CDR3 sequence (DNA): TGCAGTGCTGGACAGGGGAACGAGCAGTACTTC.

The chain couples TRBV3-1 (or the pseudogene TRBV3-2) to TRBJ1-2; D unclear. The CDR3 covers 12 residues. V shed 11 bases and J shed 5 bases, with 15 bases lying between them. CDR1 and CDR2 (germline): LGHDT, YNNKEL (reference sequence). The CDR3 loop reads CAARGWGYGYTF. CDR3 nucleotides: TGTGCCGCGCGAGGGTGGGGATATGGCTACACCTTC.

The CDR3 reads CASSTDRVSFNEQFF. Written as DNA, the CDR3 is TGTGCCAGCAGCACCGACAGGGTCTCATTCAATGAGCAGTTCTTC. The chain carries TRBV28 and TRBJ2-1; 7 positions match TRBD1. The ends lost 6 bases at V and 6 bases at J; junction bases unmatched: 11. Germline lookup yields CDR1 MDHEN and CDR2 SYDVKM. The CDR3 is 15 residues long.

The genes are TRBV5-1 and TRBJ2-7; D is possibly TRBD2 (6 bases). Trimming shortened V by 5 bases and J by 5 bases, and 11 bases separated the two germline ends. The germline V gene encodes CDR1 SGHRS and CDR2 YFSETQ. There are 12 residues in the CDR3. CDR3 region: CASRPEGNEQYF. The CDR3 region has the DNA TGCGCCAGCAGACCGGAGGGGAACGAGCAGTACTTC.

V gene TRBV3-1 (or the pseudogene TRBV3-2) combines with J gene TRBJ1-2; 7 nucleotides line up with TRBD1. The CDR3 runs to 13 residues. The germline V gene encodes CDR1 LGHDT and CDR2 YNNKEL (reference sequence). Trimming took 4 bases from V and 8 from J; bases not matched to a gene: 7. CDR3 amino acids: CASSRQGLEGYTF. The CDR3 bases are TGTGCCAGCAGCCGACAGGGACTCGAGGGCTACACCTTC.

This clone was observed once. The chain recombines TRBV6-5 with TRBJ1-4; no reliable D call. The V gene lost 0 bases and the J gene lost 2 bases, with 10 bases spanning the gap. Germline lookup yields CDR1 MNHEY and CDR2 SVGAGI. This CDR3 spans 16 amino acids. In DNA, the CDR3 is TGTGCCAGCAGTTACTCGTGGGCTCCGACTAATGAAAAACTGTTTTTT. It codes for CASSYSWAPTNEKLFF.

V is TRBV5-4 and J is TRBJ2-7, with TRBD1 as a possible D gene (5 bases). CDR1 and CDR2 (germline): SGHNT, YYREEE (reference sequence). V lost 5 bases to trimming and J lost 7 bases, with 19 bases between them. This CDR3 is built from 14 residues. CDR3 coding DNA: TGTGCCAGCAGGCCCTCCCAGGGTAATGGGGAGCAGTACTTC. This sequence encodes CASRPSQGNGEQYF.

In this sample, this clone is medium-sized. The chain is built from TRBV24-1 and TRBJ2-1; D call uncertain. Per germline, CDR1 KGHDR and CDR2 SFDVKD. The CDR3 has 12 residues. V lost 2 bases and J 8 bases, leaving 6 bases between the germline ends. The CDR3 is CATSDSSDEQFF. The CDR3 region has the DNA TGTGCCACCAGTGATTCTTCCGATGAGCAGTTCTTC.

The rearrangement links TRBV7-2 to TRBJ2-1; no clear D. The CDR3 is 15 amino acids. With 4 bases removed from V and 1 base from J, the gap between germline ends came to 11 bases. Germline V lookup: CDR1 SGHTA, CDR2 FQGNSA. The CDR3 nucleotides are TGTGCCAGCAGCTCCGGGTTCCGGTCCTACAATGAGCAGTTCTTC. It specifies CASSSGFRSYNEQFF.

The chain has TRBV3-1 (or the pseudogene TRBV3-2) and TRBJ1-3; no clear D. Looked up from germline, CDR1 is LGHDT and CDR2 is YNNKEL (reference sequence). This CDR3 is 15 amino acids long. Trimming stripped 1 base from V and 2 bases from J, with 9 bases between. The CDR3 coding sequence is TGTGCCAGCAGCCAAGGGGCCGGCCCTGGAAACACCATATATTTT. Amino acid sequence: CASSQGAGPGNTIYF.

This rearrangement joins TRBV7-7 to TRBJ2-2; D not certain. The CDR3 contains 15 residues. Germline loops: CDR1 SSHAT, CDR2 FNYEAQ (reference sequence). Trimming stripped 5 bases from V and 9 bases from J, with 19 bases between. CDR3 sequence: CASSPGIRSPRELFF. CDR3 nucleotide sequence: TGTGCCAGCAGCCCAGGAATTCGGTCTCCCCGGGAGCTGTTTTTT. Variable domain in full (rest from reference TRBV7-7 and TRBJ2-2): GAGVSQSPRYKVTKRGQDVTLRCDPISSHATLYWYQQALGQGPEFLTYFNYEAQPDKSGLPSDRFSAERPEGSISTLTIQRTEQRDSAMYRCASSPGIRSPRELFFGEGSRLTVL.

This chain uses TRBV11-3 with TRBJ2-1, with D perhaps assigned TRBD1 or TRBD2 (6 bases each). Germline V gene sequence: CDR1 SGHNT, CDR2 YENEEA. This CDR3 is built from 15 residues. V lost 2 bases and J lost 5, with 13 bases in between. CDR3 protein: CASSLRGVSDNEQFF. CDR3 DNA sequence: TGTGCCAGCAGCTTAAGGGGGGTTAGCGACAATGAGCAGTTCTTC.